This T cell receptor (beta chain) originates from a study of monozygotic twins with inflammatory bowel disease. Study findings and constraints: Healthy co-twins had higher TCRbeta inverse Simpson diversity than their IBD twins.

In the case of this clonotype: Its antigen is not known.

Two nested PCRs, around 16 and 10 cycles, amplified TCRalpha and TCRbeta cDNA. With the 5' RACE reads reprocessed, TCRdb shows one record per CDR3 protein and no DNA. In all, the sample yields under 200,000 distinct CDR3 sequences. There are 15 residues in the CDR3. In germline, CDR1 is SGHTA, CDR2 FQGNSA. The specimen sequenced was blood. The clonotype originates from a human donor with ulcerative colitis or Crohn's disease, or a healthy co-twin of an affected twin (not recorded which). The chain uses TRBV7-2 and TRBJ2-7; TCRdb selects TRBD1, and the lack of DNA leaves this call unchecked. The CDR3 loop reads CASSLFMGDPYEQYF.